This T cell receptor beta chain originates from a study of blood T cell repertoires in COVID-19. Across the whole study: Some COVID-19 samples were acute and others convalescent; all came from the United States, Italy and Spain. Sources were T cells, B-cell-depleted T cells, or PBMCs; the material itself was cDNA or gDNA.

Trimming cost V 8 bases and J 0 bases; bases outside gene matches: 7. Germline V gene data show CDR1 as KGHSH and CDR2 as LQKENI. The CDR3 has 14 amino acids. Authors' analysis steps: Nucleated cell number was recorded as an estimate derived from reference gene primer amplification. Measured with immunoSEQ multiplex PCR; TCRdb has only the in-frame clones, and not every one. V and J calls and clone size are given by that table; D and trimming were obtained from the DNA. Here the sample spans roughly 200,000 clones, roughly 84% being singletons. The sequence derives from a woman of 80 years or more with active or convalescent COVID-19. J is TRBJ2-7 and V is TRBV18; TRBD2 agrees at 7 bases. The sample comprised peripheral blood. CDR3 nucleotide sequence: TGTGCCAGCAAAATAAGCGGGAACTCCTACGAGCAGTACTTC. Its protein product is CASKISGNSYEQYF.